The source of this T cell receptor (beta chain) is a study of CD8+ T cells in alopecia areata. The overall study: The investigators scored severity in treated patients by the percentage of affected scalp area.

This clone was observed a single time. Its antigen is unidentified. CDR3 length: 16 amino acids. CDR1 SGHAT and CDR2 FQNNGV come from the germline V gene. V shed 5 bases, J shed 1 base, and the junction held 7 bases outside the gene matches. In each case, RNA was isolated and then reverse transcribed into cDNA as the sequencing template. TCRdb's copy holds only in-frame clones and misses some; the assay was immunoSEQ multiplex PCR. This sample has about 99,000 clones, with more than 75% found just once. As for treatment: oral pan-JAK inhibitor, 5-10 mg twice daily. The sorting of PBMCs gave CD4+ and CD8+ T cells. Study-level points and caveats: Researchers report lesional scalp, most notably alopecia totalis/universalis, outstripped normal scalp in clonality. In scalp and blood during tofacitinib, many expanded lesional clones persisted.

The J gene is TRBJ2-3, the V gene TRBV11-2; TRBD2 matches 9 bases. The origin of this receptor is a human donor with alopecia areata. Sample: CD8+ T cells sorted from blood, taken between weeks 30 and 35, from a patient treated with tofacitinib. CDR3 loop: CASSTVAGAGTDTQYF. CDR3 nucleotide sequence: TGTGCCAGCAGCACAGTAGCGGGGGCGGGCACAGATACGCAGTATTTT.